The sequence of this TCR beta chain was determined in a study of cytomegalovirus exposure and HLA in healthy donors. Points from the study as a whole: In vitro assays verified that three CMV-associated chains recognized CMV antigens specifically. It was 150 to 200 TCR beta chains that were listed as cytomegalovirus-associated. A later analysis found first-cohort TCR clusters tended to co-occur in the 120 validation repertoires.

Method: immunoSEQ multiplex PCR; TCRdb's copy keeps in-frame clones and lacks some. Seen here are approximately 300,000 clones, approximately 86% observed once, and the top ten hold 1.2%. Germline V lookup: CDR1 MGHRA, CDR2 YSYEKL. The ends were cut back, 1 base at V and 9 bases at J, with 21 bases in the middle. There are 17 residues in the CDR3. The donors were members of the validation cohort, which comprised 120 subjects and was separate from the first cohort of 600 to 850 subjects. On this clone itself: What it recognizes is unknown.

The chain uses TRBV4-1 and TRBJ2-2; perhaps TRBD2 as D (7 bases). The specimen sequenced was PBMCs. The TCR comes from a woman in her 30s in good health and CMV-seropositive. DNA of the CDR3: TGCGCCAGCAGCCAAGTCGGGGGGCAGGGTTTATCCCGGGAGCTGTTTTTT. It specifies CASSQVGGQGLSRELFF.